Shown below are 21 T cell receptor beta chains from a single sample sequenced in a study of CD8 T cells in ankylosing spondylitis. A single record per CDR3 protein comes from TCRdb applying MiXCR to the 5' RACE reads. The table shows roughly 100,000 distinct CDR3 sequences, with roughly 8.3% occurring only once. The sequenced material came from blood, either unsorted or a sorted T cell fraction (not recorded which). The receptor set was obtained from a male donor with ankylosing spondylitis or in good health (not recorded which).

This clonotype was seen repeatedly, ten times or more. The chain employs TRBV29-1 and TRBJ2-1; D unresolved. The CDR3 is 16 residues long. The V gene lost 0 bases and the J gene lost 0 bases, with 12 bases spanning the gap. Germline V gene sequence: CDR1 SQVTM, CDR2 ANQGSEA. CDR3 nucleotide sequence: TGCAGCGTTGAAGACCGGGCGACCGGCTCCTACAATGAGCAGTTCTTC. It specifies CSVEDRATGSYNEQFF.

The table lists this clonotype with many counts. The chain couples TRBV12-3 or TRBV12-4 to TRBJ2-2, with TRBD2 matching 7 bases. The J segment lost 0 bases and the V segment lost 5 bases, leaving 6 bases of the junction unmatched. The CDR3 totals 16 residues. The CDR3 DNA is TGTGCCAGCAGTCTACCGGGAGGATCGAACACCGGGGAGCTGTTTTTT. Its protein product is CASSLPGGSNTGELFF.

This clonotype was picked up many times. The chain is built from TRBV5-8 and TRBJ2-2, with D possibly TRBD2 on 5 matching bases. V shed 4 bases and J shed 3 bases, with 13 bases lying between them. Germline assignment: CDR1 SGHTS and CDR2 YDEGEE. This CDR3 has 15 amino acids. CDR3 DNA: TGTGCCAGCAGCGACACGGGGTGGGACACCGGGGAGCTGTTTTTT. It encodes CASSDTGWDTGELFF.

The table lists this clonotype with a few counts. The CDR3 region has the DNA TGTGCCAGTAGGGGACTAGCCGCGAGCTCCTACAATGAGCAGTTCTTC. Translating it yields CASRGLAASSYNEQFF. V and J are TRBV19 and TRBJ2-1, with 9 bases identical to TRBD2. Germline CDR1 is LNHDA and CDR2 is SQIVND (reference sequence). V lost 6 bases to trimming and J lost 0 bases; unmatched junction nucleotides: 6. This CDR3 contains 16 residues.

This clonotype was found many times. The J gene is TRBJ2-1, the V gene TRBV12-2. TRBV12-2 is tagged as a pseudogene. The CDR3 is 19 residues long. The CDR3 sequence is CASRLTHVGSRSSYNEQFF. The CDR3 DNA is TGTGCAAGTCGCTTAACTCATGTGGGGTCGAGGAGCTCCTACAATGAGCAGTTCTTC.

This clonotype came up many times. This chain uses TRBV12-3 or TRBV12-4 with TRBJ2-1; D is uncertain. V lost 3 bases and J lost 2, with 2 bases in between. The CDR3 has 12 residues. The CDR3 DNA sequence: TGTGCCAGCAGTTTTGCCTACAATGAGCAGTTCTTC. Protein sequence: CASSFAYNEQFF.

This clonotype was seen ten or more times. This sequence joins TRBV4-2 and TRBJ1-6; weak D call: TRBD1 (5 bases). This CDR3 has 15 residues. Trimming pared 0 bases from V and 8 bases from J, leaving 11 bases between. Germline CDR1 and CDR2: LGHNA and YNFKEQ. The CDR3 region is CASSQEPAGDSPLHF. CDR3 nucleotides: TGTGCCAGCAGCCAAGAACCCGCGGGGGATTCACCCCTCCACTTT.

There are many counts of this clonotype. The rearrangement joins TRBV27 to TRBJ1-5; 7 positions agree with TRBD1. Germline V lookup: CDR1 MNHEY, CDR2 SMNVEV (reference sequence). Trimming cost V 0 bases and J 2 bases; bases outside gene matches: 7. This CDR3 has 17 amino acids. CDR3 protein: CASSLSLQGEGNQPQHF. Here the CDR3 DNA reads TGTGCCAGCAGTTTATCCCTCCAGGGGGAAGGCAATCAGCCCCAGCATTTT.

This clonotype was seen repeatedly, ten times or more. The rearrangement uses TRBV12-3 or TRBV12-4 and TRBJ2-2; D gene ambiguous. V was cut by 7 bases and J by 7 bases, with 13 bases left in between. The CDR3 extends over 13 amino acids. The CDR3 nucleotides read TGTGCCAGCACCTACGCGGAGTACGGGGAGCTGTTTTTT. Translation gives CASTYAEYGELFF.

This clonotype was seen more than once but under ten times. The chain recombines TRBV27 with TRBJ1-5; 8 bases map to TRBD1. This CDR3 has 15 residues. With 5 bases clipped from V and 7 bases from J, the junction kept 10 bases outside the gene matches. Germline-derived CDR1 and CDR2 are MNHEY and SMNVEV (reference sequence). The CDR3 sequence: CASSKTGTGPQPQHF. For the CDR3, the DNA is TGTGCCAGCAGTAAAACCGGGACAGGTCCCCAGCCCCAGCATTTT.

Ten or more counts support this clonotype. The chain joins TRBV12-3 or TRBV12-4 to TRBJ1-5, with D uncertain. The length of the CDR3 is 14 residues. Trimming shortened V by 2 bases and J by 2 bases, and 7 bases separated the two germline ends. CDR3 region: CASSLIFGNQPQHF. CDR3 bases: TGTGCCAGCAGTTTAATTTTTGGCAATCAGCCCCAGCATTTT.

This clonotype was picked up many times. The chain couples TRBV7-2 to TRBJ2-5, with a possible D match to TRBD2 (6 bases). CDR3 length equals 15 residues. V was shortened by 5 bases and J by 5 bases, with 18 bases between the two germline ends. Germline V CDR1 and CDR2: SGHTA, FQGNSA. In DNA form, the CDR3 reads TGTGCCAGCAGCCCGCAAACTAGCCGCTACGAGACCCAGTACTTC. Amino acid sequence: CASSPQTSRYETQYF.

As regards this clonotype: A much more abundant neighbour one base away suggests this may be a read error. The chain carries TRBV11-3 and TRBJ1-2; the match to TRBD1 covers 7 bases. The CDR3 loop spans 15 amino acids. Germline CDR1 is SGHNT and CDR2 is YENEEA. CDR3 region: CANSSPGRDSYGYTF. The DNA of the CDR3 is TGTGCCAACAGCTCACCCGGTCGGGACAGCTATGGCTACACCTTC.

The chain joins TRBV19 to TRBJ1-1; 9 nucleotides match TRBD1. Trimming took 7 bases from V and 7 from J; bases not matched to a gene: 10. Germline assignment: CDR1 LNHDA and CDR2 SQIVND (reference sequence). The CDR3 is made up of 14 amino acids. The CDR3: CASTEDRGGIEAFF. Written as DNA, the CDR3 is TGTGCCAGTACCGAGGACAGGGGAGGCATTGAAGCTTTCTTT.

A note on this clonotype: This may arise from a read error, as a much more abundant clone is one base away. The chain carries TRBV29-1 and TRBJ2-2; 9 positions match TRBD2. Germline V CDR1 and CDR2: SQVTM, ANQGSEA. With V trimmed by 8 bases and J by 7 bases, 11 bases remained unmatched. This CDR3 comprises 14 residues. The CDR3 DNA reads as TGCAGCTTCGTAGAAGCGGGAGGAGGCGGGGAGCTGTTTTTT. Residues: CSFVEAGGGGELFF.

This clonotype came up many times. The CDR3 sequence: CAISEPHRGNKQEQYF. CDR3 nucleotide sequence: TGTGCCATCAGTGAGCCGCACCGAGGTAATAAGCAAGAGCAGTACTTC. This chain uses TRBV10-3 with TRBJ2-7; D not certain. V was clipped by 2 bases and J by 7 bases, with 21 bases between them. From germline, CDR1 is ENHRY and CDR2 SYGVKD. This CDR3 comprises 16 residues.

The J gene is TRBJ2-3, the V gene TRBV30, with no clear D. Between the trimmed V and J ends, which lost 2 bases and 2 bases, there was a span of 11 bases. In germline, CDR1 is GTSNPN, CDR2 SVGIG (reference sequence). The CDR3 covers 14 residues. This CDR3 reads CAWSFWGPTDTQYF. CDR3 bases: TGTGCCTGGAGTTTTTGGGGTCCCACAGATACGCAGTATTTT. The full variable domain, completed using reference TRBV30 and TRBJ2-3, is SQTIHQWPATLVQPVGSPLSLECTVEGTSNPNLYWYRQAAGRGLQLLFYSVGIGQISSEVPQNLSASRPQDRQFILSSKKLLLSDSGFYLCAWSFWGPTDTQYFGPGTRLTVL.

This clonotype appeared many times. V is TRBV4-3 and J is TRBJ2-7; TRBD2 aligns across 9 bases. CDR3 size: 18 residues. CDR1 LGHNA and CDR2 YSLEER come from the germline V gene. Trimming cost V 0 bases and J 3 bases; bases outside gene matches: 12. The CDR3: CASSQDVISGSGSYEQYF. The CDR3 nucleotides read TGCGCCAGCAGCCAAGATGTAATTAGCGGGAGTGGAAGCTACGAGCAGTACTTC.

This clonotype has ten or more counts. J is TRBJ2-7 and V is TRBV12-3 or TRBV12-4; 8 positions agree with TRBD1. The CDR3 sequence is 16 residues long. V lost 5 bases and J lost 5; bases outside the gene matches: 14. The CDR3 sequence is CASSTWDRHHGDEQYF. As DNA, the CDR3 is TGTGCCAGCAGTACTTGGGACAGGCACCACGGAGACGAGCAGTACTTC.

The chain recombines TRBV6-2 or TRBV6-3 with TRBJ2-7, with D unresolved. Trimming stripped 5 bases from V and 3 bases from J, with 5 bases between. This CDR3 spans 11 amino acids. Germline values: CDR1 MNHEY, CDR2 SVGEGT. Here the CDR3 reads CASSINYEQYF. CDR3 DNA: TGTGCCAGCAGTATCAACTACGAGCAGTACTTC.

This clonotype was observed at least ten times. The V gene is TRBV20-1, the J gene TRBJ2-1, with TRBD2 matching 10 bases. V dropped 5 bases and J dropped 5; count of bases not matched to a gene: 6. Germline V gene data show CDR1 as DFQATT and CDR2 as SNEGSKA (reference sequence). This CDR3 has 14 residues. The CDR3 reads CSASVAGGDNEQFF. CDR3 bases: TGCAGTGCTTCCGTAGCGGGAGGAGACAATGAGCAGTTCTTC.